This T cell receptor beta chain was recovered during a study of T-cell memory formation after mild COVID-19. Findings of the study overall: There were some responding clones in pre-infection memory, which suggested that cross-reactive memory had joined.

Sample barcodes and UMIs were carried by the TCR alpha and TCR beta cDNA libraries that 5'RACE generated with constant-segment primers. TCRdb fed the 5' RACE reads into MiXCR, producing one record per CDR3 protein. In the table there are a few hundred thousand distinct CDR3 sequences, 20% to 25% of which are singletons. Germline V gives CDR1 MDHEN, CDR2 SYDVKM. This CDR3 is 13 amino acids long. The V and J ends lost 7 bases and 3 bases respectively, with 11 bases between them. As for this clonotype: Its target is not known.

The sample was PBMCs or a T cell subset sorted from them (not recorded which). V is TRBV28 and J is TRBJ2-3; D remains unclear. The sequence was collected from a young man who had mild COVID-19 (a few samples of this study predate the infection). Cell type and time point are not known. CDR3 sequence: CASTDHWTDTQYF. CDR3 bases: TGTGCCAGCACAGACCACTGGACAGATACGCAGTATTTT. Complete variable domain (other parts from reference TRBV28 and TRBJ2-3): DVKVTQSSRYLVKRTGEKVFLECVQDMDHENMFWYRQDPGLGLRLIYFSYDVKMKEKGDIPEGYSVSREKKERFSLILESASTNQTSMYLCASTDHWTDTQYFGPGTRLTVL.